The 4 T cell receptor beta chains reported below all come from one sample, sequenced in a study of regulatory T cells in long-lasting Graves disease. Time point of the sample: newly diagnosed GD, antithyroid drugs for less than 3 months. Scientists built the TCR library using RNA that was extracted from PBMCs. Library construction for TCR beta used iRepertoire HTBI primers and Arm-PCR of CDR3 regions. MiXCR was run by TCRdb on the multiplex PCR reads, yielding one entry per CDR3 protein. The data show about 540,000 distinct CDR3 sequences, with roughly 13% seen just once and roughly a tenth held by the top ten. These same data were also listed under a study on T cells in Graves' hyperthyroidism and ophthalmopathy.

Specimen: peripheral blood mononuclear cells (PBMCs), collected at new diagnosis, from a patient treated with antithyroid drugs. The origin of the receptors is a man aged 30 to 39 with Graves disease.

The V and J genes are TRBV29-1 and TRBJ2-3; possible D gene TRBD1, 5 bases. This CDR3 is built from 15 residues. Trimming pared 1 base from V and 1 base from J, leaving 12 bases between. Per the germline V gene, CDR1 is SQVTM and CDR2 is ANQGSEA. The CDR3 loop reads CSVEVRTRGTDTQYF. As DNA, the CDR3 is TGCAGCGTTGAAGTGAGGACACGGGGCACAGATACGCAGTATTTT.

The chain carries TRBV4-1 and TRBJ1-1; a possible D gene is TRBD1 (5 bases). Germline V gives CDR1 MGHRA, CDR2 YSYEKL. The V and J ends lost 1 base and 0 bases respectively, with 9 bases between them. This CDR3 has 15 residues. This CDR3 is CASSQGGTLNTEAFF. CDR3 DNA sequence: TGCGCCAGCAGCCAAGGGGGCACCTTGAACACTGAAGCTTTCTTT.

This clonotype has ten or more counts. The rearrangement joins TRBV12-3 or TRBV12-4 to TRBJ2-3, with 9 bases that match TRBD2. The V gene end was trimmed by 6 bases and the J gene end by 1 base; junction bases not matched to a gene: 5. The CDR3 sequence is 15 residues long. CDR3 amino acids: CASSFIAGGTDTQYF. The CDR3 nucleotides read TGTGCCAGCAGCTTTATAGCGGGGGGCACAGATACGCAGTATTTT.

This clonotype was picked up many times. The genes are TRBV11-2 and TRBJ2-5; D unresolved. V dropped 4 bases and J dropped 5 bases, with 8 bases sitting between them. CDR3 length: 12 amino acids. Germline CDR1 reads SGHAT; CDR2 reads FQNNGV. CDR3 sequence reads: CASSSLAETQYF. The CDR3 nucleotides are TGTGCCAGCAGCTCCTTGGCGGAGACCCAGTACTTC.